Shown below are 9 T cell receptor beta chains from a single sample sequenced in a study of blood T cell repertoires in COVID-19. Profiling relied on immunoSEQ multiplex PCR, and the TCRdb table lists in-frame clones only, not all of them. This sample has a few hundred thousand clones, with roughly 90% found just once. The material sequenced was peripheral blood. These receptors were taken from a man between 18 and 35 years old with active or convalescent COVID-19.

This sequence joins TRBV5-8 and TRBJ2-2; D is possibly TRBD1 (5 bases). Germline V gene sequence: CDR1 SGHTS, CDR2 YDEGEE. The CDR3 runs 14 residues. V lost 4 bases and J lost 9, with 16 bases in between. CDR3 loop: CASSDWGYSRELFF. The CDR3 DNA reads as TGTGCCAGCAGCGACTGGGGCTATAGCCGGGAGCTGTTTTTT.

This rearrangement joins TRBV12-3 or TRBV12-4 to TRBJ1-2, with no clear D. The CDR3 runs to 12 residues. The V end was cut by 8 bases, the J end by 6 bases, with 13 bases between. CDR3 DNA: TGTGCCAGCTCCCGAGGGTTTAATGGCTACACCTTC. This gives the protein CASSRGFNGYTF.

This clone has a single count. The chain combines TRBV10-3 with TRBJ2-5, with 7 bases identical to TRBD2. The J call is doubtful: the DNA matches TRBJ2-7 better. The CDR3 contains 14 residues. Germline CDR1 is ENHRY and CDR2 is SYGVKD. CDR3 DNA: TGTGCCATCAGTGGCACTAGCGACCCCTACGAGCAGTACTTC. Amino acids: CAISGTSDPYEQYF.

This chain joins TRBV3-1 (or the pseudogene TRBV3-2) and TRBJ1-4; TRBD1 matches at 9 bases. V lost 2 bases to trimming and J lost 4 bases; unmatched junction nucleotides: 5. The CDR3 runs 16 residues. Germline-derived CDR1 and CDR2 are LGHDT and YNNKEL (reference sequence). The CDR3 DNA is TGTGCCAGCAGCCAACGGGGGACAGGGAGTAATGAAAAACTGTTTTTT. Encoded protein: CASSQRGTGSNEKLFF.

This clone was recorded a few times. The chain employs TRBV6-6 and TRBJ2-7; unclear D gene. The length of the CDR3 is 14 residues. The V end lost 10 bases, the J end lost 2 bases, and 18 bases lay between the germline ends. The V gene's germline CDR1 is MNHNY and CDR2 SVGAGI (reference sequence). The CDR3 nucleotides read TGTGCCACCACAGCCGAACAACCACCCTACGAGCAGTACTTC. Amino acid sequence: CATTAEQPPYEQYF.

V is TRBV6-5 and J is TRBJ2-7, with 8 bases matching TRBD1. This CDR3 is built from 13 residues. Trimming cost V 1 base and J 7 bases; bases outside gene matches: 3. Looked up from germline, CDR1 is MNHEY and CDR2 is SVGAGI. CDR3 loop: CASSYLGQGEQYF. The CDR3 DNA is TGTGCCAGCAGTTACTTAGGACAGGGAGAGCAGTACTTC.

The chain is built from TRBV6-5 and TRBJ2-1; 7 nucleotides align to TRBD1. The CDR3 is 15 amino acids. V lost 6 bases, J lost 4 bases, and 9 bases stayed unmatched. Per the germline V gene, CDR1 is MNHEY and CDR2 is SVGAGI. CDR3 region: CASRRQGRGYNEQFF. The CDR3 nucleotides are TGTGCCAGCAGACGACAGGGCCGCGGGTACAATGAGCAGTTCTTC.

J is TRBJ2-2 and V is TRBV3-1 (or the pseudogene TRBV3-2); D gene uncertain. V gave up 2 bases and J gave up 6 bases, with 7 bases separating them. The V gene's germline CDR1 is LGHDT and CDR2 YNNKEL (reference sequence). The CDR3 contains 13 residues. For the CDR3, the DNA is TGTGCCAGCAGCCAACTCGCGGCCGGGGAGCTGTTTTTT. This gives the protein CASSQLAAGELFF.

This clone has only a few counts. V and J are TRBV5-1 and TRBJ1-2; D gene uncertain. The length of the CDR3 is 12 residues. V gave up 0 bases and J gave up 6 bases, with 6 bases separating them. Per the germline V gene, CDR1 is SGHRS and CDR2 is YFSETQ. CDR3 protein: CASSLDADGYTF. CDR3 nucleotides: TGCGCCAGCAGCTTGGATGCGGATGGCTACACCTTC.